A selection of T cell receptor beta chains follows, all from one sample in a study of esophageal squamous cell carcinoma under preoperative chemotherapy. TCRdb reprocessed the PCR reads with MiXCR, giving one entry per CDR3 protein. The sample lists fewer than 20,000 distinct CDR3 sequences, around 46% occurring once. Sample collection was performed from a patient given preoperative chemotherapy. Receptors originate from a human donor with esophageal squamous cell carcinoma. The donor label of this sample is uncertain. Both conserved end residues are part of each CDR3. Each record gives: J gene, clone size, D gene, V gene, CDR3 protein, CDR3 DNA. A D gene is named only where the DNA matches it firmly. The listing skips clone size in some rows; elsewhere it reads once, few, many or a size class.

TRBJ2-3 | - | TRBD2 | TRBV5-6 | CASSASTSGATDTQYF | TGTGCCAGCAGCGCATCGACTAGCGGGGCTACAGATACGCAGTATTTT
TRBJ2-7 | - | TRBD1 | TRBV7-3 | CASSPPGTAHSYEQYF | TGTGCCAGCAGCCCCCCCGGGACAGCTCACTCCTACGAGCAGTACTTC
TRBJ2-3 | - | - | TRBV7-2 | CAGRCVEDTQYF | TGTGCCGGCAGGTGCGTCGAAGATACGCAGTATTTC
TRBJ2-1 | few | TRBD2 | TRBV7-7 | CASSLEAGVSETQFF | TGTGCCAGCAGCTTAGAAGCGGGAGTTTCGGAGACCCAGTTCTTC
TRBJ2-1 | few | TRBD2 | TRBV7-2 | CASSLGLAGAYNEQFF | TGTGCCAGCAGCTTAGGACTAGCGGGAGCCTACAATGAGCAGTTCTTC
TRBJ2-1 | few | - | TRBV12-5 | CASGLGPVINNEQFF | TGTGCTAGTGGTTTGGGCCCTGTCATTAACAATGAGCAGTTCTTC
TRBJ2-3 | many | - | TRBV7-9 | CASSIQETYGPTDTQYF | TGTGCCAGCAGCATACAGGAGACGTACGGACCCACAGATACGCAGTATTTT
TRBJ2-5 | few | - | TRBV7-6 | CASSFPHTGSRETQYF | TGTGCCAGCAGCTTTCCGCACACAGGGTCCCGAGAGACCCAGTACTTC
TRBJ2-1 | - | - | TRBV7-3 | CASSPDNTYNEQFF | TGTGCCAGCAGCCCAGATAATACCTACAATGAGCAGTTCTTC
TRBJ2-7 | - | - | TRBV7-2 | CASSLAGALGGRAKEIQYF | TGTGCCAGCAGCTTAGCAGGGGCGCTCGGGGGCCGTGCCAAAGAGATCCAGTACTTC
TRBJ2-2 | - | TRBD1 | TRBV6-5 | CASSLQGAGGELFF | TGTGCCAGCAGTTTACAGGGGGCAGGCGGGGAGCTGTTTTTT
TRBJ2-2 | - | - | TRBV6-1 | CASGQGNTGELFF | TGTGCCAGCGGGCAGGGGAACACCGGGGAGCTGTTTTTT
TRBJ1-2 | - | - | TRBV6-1 | CASSKRGTLANYGYTF | TGTGCCAGCAGCAAAAGGGGGACACTAGCTAACTATGGCTACACCTTC
TRBJ2-7 | - | - | TRBV27 | CASSPYGTYNEQYF | TGTGCCAGCTCCCCTTACGGGACCTACAATGAGCAGTACTTC
TRBJ2-3 | few | TRBD2 | TRBV7-9 | CASGTSGTQYF | TGTGCCAGCGGAACTAGCGGGACGCAGTATTTT
TRBJ2-3 | few | TRBD1 | TRBV9 | CASSVAQGQDLTDTQYF | TGTGCCAGCAGCGTAGCTCAGGGACAGGACCTCACAGATACGCAGTATTTT
TRBJ2-7 | few | - | TRBV6-1 | CASSETSRSYEQYF | TGTGCCAGTAGCGAGACATCCCGCTCCTACGAGCAGTACTTC
TRBJ2-1 | - | - | TRBV7-3 | CASSQRTYEQFF | TGTGCCAGCAGCCAAAGGACATATGAGCAGTTCTTC
TRBJ2-5 | - | - | TRBV7-2 | CASSLIPRETQYF | TGTGCCAGCAGCTTAATCCCACGGGAGACCCAGTACTTC
TRBJ2-5 | - | - | TRBV6-5 | CASSYSGRGEQYF | TGTGCCAGCAGTTACTCGGGCAGAGGGGAGCAATACTTC
TRBJ2-3 | medium-sized | TRBD1 | TRBV6-5 | CASSLDRGGTDTQYF | TGTGCCAGCAGTCTTGACAGGGGAGGTACAGATACGCAGTATTTT
TRBJ2-5 | - | - | TRBV27 | CASSSYSPTGLRAQETQYF | TGTGCCAGCAGTTCATATTCCCCGACCGGGCTCCGAGCCCAAGAGACCCAGTACTTC
TRBJ2-5 | - | TRBD1 | TRBV7-9 | CASSWESDRGQTQYF | TGTGCCAGCAGCTGGGAGTCGGACAGGGGGCAGACCCAGTACTTC
TRBJ2-7 | - | - | TRBV7-6 | CASSLVGTTYEQYF | TGTGCCAGCAGCTTAGTCGGTACTACCTACGAGCAGTACTTC
TRBJ2-1 | many | - | TRBV27 | CASSPAGLYNEQFF | TGTGCCAGCAGTCCGGCTGGCTTATACAATGAGCAGTTCTTC
TRBJ2-7 | many | TRBD1 | TRBV7-2 | CASSLDTGGREQYF | TGTGCCAGCAGCTTAGATACAGGGGGCAGGGAGCAGTACTTC
TRBJ2-7 | few | - | TRBV19 | CASSLSRYEQYF | TGTGCCAGTAGTTTATCACGCTACGAGCAGTACTTC
TRBJ2-7 | few | TRBD1 | TRBV5-1 | CASSRDRQGITYEQYF | TGCGCCAGCAGCCGAGATAGACAGGGGATAACCTACGAGCAGTACTTC
TRBJ2-3 | - | TRBD2 | TRBV12-3/TRBV12-4 | CATGLGGGLVDTQYF | TGTGCCACGGGTCTCGGGGGGGGCCTCGTAGATACCCAGTACTTT
TRBJ2-1 | - | TRBD2 | TRBV19 | CASSRWPAGETYNEQFF | TGTGCCAGTAGCCGATGGCCAGCGGGAGAAACCTACAATGAGCAGTTCTTC
TRBJ2-5 | - | TRBD1 | TRBV6-1 | CASVWTGRETQYF | TGTGCCAGCGTCTGGACAGGACGAGAGACCCAGTACTTC
TRBJ2-3 | few | TRBD2 | TRBV7-3 | CASSASPPGGGADTQYF | TGTGCCAGCAGCGCAAGCCCCCCCGGGGGGGGGGCAGATACGCAGTATTTT
TRBJ2-3 | few | TRBD1 | TRBV7-2 | CASSPRPRGRTDTQYF | TGTGCCAGCAGCCCCCGCCCCAGGGGGCGCACAGATACGCAGTATTTT
TRBJ2-3 | many | TRBD1 | TRBV7-8 | CASSSYRDRAADTQYF | TGTGCCAGCAGCTCCTACCGGGACAGGGCTGCAGATACGCAGTATTTT
TRBJ2-1 | - | - | TRBV5-1 | CASSPRERDGNEQFF | TGCGCCAGCAGCCCTCGGGAGAGGGATGGGAATGAGCAGTTCTTC
TRBJ2-3 | - | - | TRBV7-6 | CAGGLGGGGPETQYF | TGTGCCGGGGGGTTAGGGGGCGGGGGCCCAGAGACGCAGTATTTC
TRBJ2-5 | - | - | TRBV7-6 | CASTPLRGGETQYF | TGTGCCAGCACCCCCCTGAGGGGTGGGGAGACCCAGTACTTC
TRBJ2-1 | - | TRBD1 | TRBV19 | CASSLRRGTGGNEQFF | TGTGCCAGTAGTTTAAGACGTGGGACAGGGGGGAATGAGCAGTTCTTC
TRBJ2-5 | - | - | TRBV7-3 | CSGGARGGDKDTQYF | TGTTCCGGGGGCGCTAGGGGCGGGGACAAAGATACGCAGTACTTC
TRBJ1-2 | few | - | TRBV11-3 | CASSLGPAPNYGYTF | TGTGCCAGCAGCTTGGGCCCAGCCCCCAACTATGGCTACACCTTC
TRBJ2-1 | - | TRBD2 | TRBV27 | CASRTSGYNEQFF | TGTGCCAGCAGGACTAGCGGATACAATGAGCAGTTCTTC
TRBJ2-1 | many | - | TRBV12-3/TRBV12-4 | CASSPRGSEQFF | TGTGCCAGCAGTCCGCGAGGCTCTGAGCAGTTCTTC